The present entry profiles one T cell receptor (beta chain) with its context. The target antigen is unknown. The primer mix had 60 Vbeta and 13 Jbeta primers. Here immunoSEQ multiplex PCR was the method, and the copy in TCRdb shows in-frame clones only, minus some. Of roughly 190,000 clones in the sample, approximately 86% were seen once. The data were obtained in a study of cytomegalovirus exposure and HLA in healthy donors. Study conclusions and caveats: The classifier was said to identify cytomegalovirus status with high specificity and sensitivity.

The CDR3 is 15 amino acids. Germline trimming cut 4 bases from V and 4 bases from J; bases unmatched to any gene: 9. Germline CDR1 reads SGHNT; CDR2 reads YYREEE (reference sequence). Specimen: PBMCs. The origin of this receptor is a boy aged 2 to 10 in good health and CMV-seronegative. J is TRBJ2-5 and V is TRBV5-4; TRBD2 agrees at 8 bases. In DNA, the CDR3 is TGTGCCAGCAGCCCGGGGGGGCCGGCTCGAGAGACCCAGTACTTC. It encodes CASSPGGPARETQYF.